This T cell receptor (beta chain) was captured in a study of OX40 agonist ivuxolimab in advanced cancers. Study details: Dosing consisted of intravenous ivuxolimab at 0.01 to 10 mg/kg every 2 weeks. Hepatocellular carcinoma, melanoma, renal cell or head and neck cancer occurred in dose-escalation patients.

Sequenced by immunoSEQ multiplex PCR; TCRdb stores in-frame clones only, minus some. The sample lists 53,000 or so clones; roughly 79% were seen once. The germline gives CDR1 LGHNA, CDR2 YSLEER. The V end lost 1 base, the J end lost 1 base, and 16 bases lay between the germline ends. The CDR3 runs 17 residues. The study's findings and limits: Doses of 0.1 to 3.0 mg/kg were accompanied by clonal expansion of CD4+ and CD8+ blood T cells by week 6.

With regard to this clone: The antigen is not known.

The chain has TRBV4-3 and TRBJ2-5; D might be TRBD2 (5 bases). This clonotype originated in an adult with an advanced solid tumor such as melanoma, head and neck, liver or kidney cancer. This specimen consisted of CD4+ or CD8+ T cells sorted from blood, obtained in a trial of the OX40 agonist ivuxolimab. The CDR3 nucleotides read TGCGCCAGCAGCCAAGCCCCGGACTGGATCTTCCAAGAGACCCAGTACTTC. Amino acid sequence: CASSQAPDWIFQETQYF.